This T cell receptor (beta chain) emerged from a study of T cell changes during pregnancy in multiple sclerosis. Per germline, CDR1 SEHNR and CDR2 FQNEAQ (reference sequence). The CDR3 runs 15 residues. With 2 bases removed from V and 0 bases from J, the gap between germline ends came to 11 bases. Profiled with immunoSEQ multiplex PCR; TCRdb holds only in-frame clones, not every one. This table has 50,000 to 70,000 clones, around 93% appearing once. The sample was peripheral blood, taken after pregnancy. The TCR sequence derives from a female donor with multiple sclerosis, enrolled in a pregnancy study. The rearrangement links TRBV7-9 to TRBJ2-7, with D possibly being TRBD2 (5 bases). CDR3 sequence reads: CASSLSPSYSYEQYF. The CDR3 DNA reads as TGTGCCAGCAGCTTAAGCCCTAGCTACTCCTACGAGCAGTACTTC. The variable domain in full, with the rest retrieved from reference TRBV7-9 and TRBJ2-7, is DTGVSQNPRHKITKRGQNVTFRCDPISEHNRLYWYRQTLGQGPEFLTYFQNEAQLEKSRLLSDRFSAERPKGSFSTLEIQRTEQGDSAMYLCASSLSPSYSYEQYFGPGTRLTVT.